This is a list of T cell receptor beta chains from one sample in a study of T cell repertoires in cytomegalovirus infection. Via MiXCR, TCRdb re-called the reads, giving one row per CDR3 protein. The data contain fewer than 350,000 distinct CDR3 sequences, 17% of them seen just once; the ten biggest clones take up 12%. Sequencing was carried out using PBMCs. The receptor source for this set is a human donor in good health (CMV status not recorded). Some clones in this sample may be carry-over from other donors' samples. The CDR3 runs from the conserved cysteine through the conserved F or W. A D gene is named only where the DNA matches it firmly. Clone sizes are given selectively: once, few, many, or a class where the clone is expanded.

>TRBV5-8|TRBJ1-5|.|.|15
CASSLAGISNQPQHF
TGTGCCAGCAGCTTGGCCGGGATTAGCAATCAGCCCCAGCATTTT
>TRBV27|TRBJ2-7|many|.|11
CASSSRYEQYF
TGTGCCAGCAGTTCACGCTACGAGCAGTACTTC
>TRBV6-2/TRBV6-3|TRBJ1-1|many|.|14
CASSYGRLNTEAFF
TGTGCCAGCAGTTACGGACGGCTGAACACTGAAGCTTTCTTT
>TRBV7-9|TRBJ1-5|many|TRBD1|15
CASSLAPGQGQPQHF
TGTGCCAGCAGCTTAGCGCCGGGACAGGGACAGCCCCAGCATTTT
>TRBV3-1|TRBJ1-6|.|.|17
CASSDRWGYSYNSPLHF
TGTGCCAGCAGCGACCGATGGGGATACTCGTATAATTCACCCCTCCACTTT
>TRBV5-1|TRBJ1-1|.|TRBD1|15
CASSFGVTGDTEAFF
TGCGCCAGCAGCTTTGGGGTGACAGGGGACACTGAAGCTTTCTTT
>TRBV12-3/TRBV12-4|TRBJ1-1|many|.|15
CASSEGGTPNTEAFF
TGTGCCAGCAGTGAAGGCGGGACACCGAACACTGAAGCTTTCTTT
>TRBV27|TRBJ2-7|many|TRBD1|14
CASSTDRGRHEQYF
TGTGCCAGCAGTACGGACAGGGGGCGACACGAGCAGTACTTC
>TRBV29-1|TRBJ2-3|.|TRBD2|18
CSVDSSSGGTRSTDTQYF
TGCAGCGTCGACTCCTCTAGCGGGGGGACGAGGAGCACAGATACGCAGTATTTT
>TRBV3-1|TRBJ2-2|few|TRBD1|16
CASSRTGGASSGELFF
TGTGCCAGCAGCCGAACAGGGGGTGCCTCCTCCGGGGAGCTGTTTTTT